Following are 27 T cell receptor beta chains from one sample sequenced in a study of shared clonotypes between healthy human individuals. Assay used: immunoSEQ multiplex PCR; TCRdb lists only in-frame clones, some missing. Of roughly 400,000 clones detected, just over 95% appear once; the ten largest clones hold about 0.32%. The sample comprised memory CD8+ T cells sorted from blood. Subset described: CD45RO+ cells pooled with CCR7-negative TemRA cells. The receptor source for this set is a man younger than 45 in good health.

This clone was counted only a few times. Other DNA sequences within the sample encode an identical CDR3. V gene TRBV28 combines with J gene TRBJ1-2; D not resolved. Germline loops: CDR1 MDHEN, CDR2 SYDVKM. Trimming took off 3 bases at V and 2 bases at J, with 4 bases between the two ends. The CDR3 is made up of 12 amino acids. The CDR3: CASSLDNYGYTF. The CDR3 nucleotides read TGTGCCAGCAGTTTGGACAACTATGGCTACACCTTC.

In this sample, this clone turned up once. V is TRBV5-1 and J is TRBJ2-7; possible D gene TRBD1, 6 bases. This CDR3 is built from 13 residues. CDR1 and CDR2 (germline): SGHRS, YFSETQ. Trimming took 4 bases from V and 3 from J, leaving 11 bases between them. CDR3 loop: CASSNTGFYEQYF. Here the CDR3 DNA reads TGCGCCAGCAGCAATACAGGGTTCTACGAGCAGTACTTC.

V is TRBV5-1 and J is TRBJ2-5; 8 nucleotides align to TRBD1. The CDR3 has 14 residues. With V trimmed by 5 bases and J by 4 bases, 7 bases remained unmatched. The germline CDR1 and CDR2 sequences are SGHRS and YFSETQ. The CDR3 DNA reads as TGCGCCAGCAGTTGGGGGCAGGGGGCAGAGACCCAGTACTTC. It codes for CASSWGQGAETQYF. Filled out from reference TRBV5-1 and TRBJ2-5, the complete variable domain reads KAGVTQTPRYLIKTRGQQVTLSCSPISGHRSVSWYQQTPGQGLQFLFEYFSETQRNKGNFPGRFSGRQFSNSRSEMNVSTLELGDSALYLCASSWGQGAETQYFGPGTRLLVL.

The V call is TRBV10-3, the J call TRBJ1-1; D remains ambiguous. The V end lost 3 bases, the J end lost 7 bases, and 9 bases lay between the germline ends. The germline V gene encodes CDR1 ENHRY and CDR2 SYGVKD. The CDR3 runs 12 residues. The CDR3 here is CAISEPVSEAFF. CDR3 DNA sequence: TGTGCCATCAGTGAACCTGTAAGTGAAGCTTTCTTT.

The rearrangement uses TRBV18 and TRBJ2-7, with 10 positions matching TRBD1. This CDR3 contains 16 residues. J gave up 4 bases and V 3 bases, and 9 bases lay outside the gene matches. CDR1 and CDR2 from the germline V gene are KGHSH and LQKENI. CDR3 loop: CASSPTIGTGVYEQYF. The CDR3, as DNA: TGTGCCAGCTCACCGACAATCGGGACAGGGGTGTACGAGCAGTACTTC.

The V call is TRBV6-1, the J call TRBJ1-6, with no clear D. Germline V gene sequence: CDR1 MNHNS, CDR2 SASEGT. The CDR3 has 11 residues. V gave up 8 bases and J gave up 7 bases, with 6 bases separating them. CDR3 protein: CASDGNSPLHF. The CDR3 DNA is TGTGCCAGCGATGGGAATTCACCCCTCCACTTT.

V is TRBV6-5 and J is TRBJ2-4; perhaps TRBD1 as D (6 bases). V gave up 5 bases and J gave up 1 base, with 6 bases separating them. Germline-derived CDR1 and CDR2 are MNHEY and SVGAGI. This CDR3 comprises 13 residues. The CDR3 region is CASSTGAKNIQYF. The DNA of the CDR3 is TGTGCCAGCAGTACAGGGGCCAAAAACATTCAGTACTTC.

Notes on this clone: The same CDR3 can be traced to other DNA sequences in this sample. Here the CDR3 reads CSARLTDTQYF. In DNA form, the CDR3 reads TGCAGTGCTAGACTCACAGATACGCAGTATTTT. This rearrangement joins TRBV20-1 to TRBJ2-3, with unresolved D. The ends were cut back, 2 bases at V and 2 bases at J, with 2 bases in the middle. The germline V gene encodes CDR1 DFQATT and CDR2 SNEGSKA (reference sequence). This CDR3 is 11 amino acids long.

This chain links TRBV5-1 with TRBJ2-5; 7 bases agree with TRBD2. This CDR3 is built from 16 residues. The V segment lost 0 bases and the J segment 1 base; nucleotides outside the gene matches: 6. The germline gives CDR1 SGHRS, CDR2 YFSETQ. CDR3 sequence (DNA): TGCGCCAGCAGCTTGGTACCGGGAGGTCCCCAAGAGACCCAGTACTTC. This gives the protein CASSLVPGGPQETQYF.

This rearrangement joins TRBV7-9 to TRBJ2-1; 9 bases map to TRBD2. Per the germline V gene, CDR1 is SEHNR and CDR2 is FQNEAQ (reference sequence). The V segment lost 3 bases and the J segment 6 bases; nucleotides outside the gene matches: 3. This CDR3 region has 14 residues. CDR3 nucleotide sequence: TGTGCCAGCAGCTTGCTAGCGGGGAGCAATGAGCAGTTCTTC. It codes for CASSLLAGSNEQFF.

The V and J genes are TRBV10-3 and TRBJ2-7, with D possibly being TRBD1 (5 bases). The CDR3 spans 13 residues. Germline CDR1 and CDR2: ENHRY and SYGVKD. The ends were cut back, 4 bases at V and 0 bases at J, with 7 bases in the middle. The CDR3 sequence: CAISVQGSYEQYF. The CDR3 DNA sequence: TGTGCCATCAGTGTTCAGGGCTCCTACGAGCAGTACTTC.

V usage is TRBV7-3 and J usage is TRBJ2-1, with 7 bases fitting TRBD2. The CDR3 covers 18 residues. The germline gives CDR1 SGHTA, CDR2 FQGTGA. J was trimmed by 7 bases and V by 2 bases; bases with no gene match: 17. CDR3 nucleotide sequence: TGTGCCAGCAGCTTACTAAACTTCGTTGCGGGAGTAAGGAATGAGCAGTTCTTC. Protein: CASSLLNFVAGVRNEQFF.

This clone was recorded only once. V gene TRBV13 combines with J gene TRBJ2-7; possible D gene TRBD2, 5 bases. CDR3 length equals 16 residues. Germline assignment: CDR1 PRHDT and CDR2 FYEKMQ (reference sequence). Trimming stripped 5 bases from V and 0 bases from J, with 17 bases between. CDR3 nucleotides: TGTGCCAGCAGCGTATCCTGGACTCCCGTCTCCTACGAGCAGTACTTC. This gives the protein CASSVSWTPVSYEQYF. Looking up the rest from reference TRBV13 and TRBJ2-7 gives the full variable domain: AAGVIQSPRHLIKEKRETATLKCYPIPRHDTVYWYQQGPGQDPQFLISFYEKMQSDKGSIPDRFSAQQFSDYHSELNMSSLELGDSALYFCASSVSWTPVSYEQYFGPGTRLTVT.

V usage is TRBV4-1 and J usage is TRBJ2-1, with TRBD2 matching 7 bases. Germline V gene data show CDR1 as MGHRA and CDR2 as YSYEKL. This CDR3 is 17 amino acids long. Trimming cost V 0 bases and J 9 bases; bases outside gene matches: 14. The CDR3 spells CASSQEPPAGLVSEQFF. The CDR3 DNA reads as TGCGCCAGCAGCCAAGAGCCCCCAGCGGGACTGGTCAGTGAGCAGTTCTTC.

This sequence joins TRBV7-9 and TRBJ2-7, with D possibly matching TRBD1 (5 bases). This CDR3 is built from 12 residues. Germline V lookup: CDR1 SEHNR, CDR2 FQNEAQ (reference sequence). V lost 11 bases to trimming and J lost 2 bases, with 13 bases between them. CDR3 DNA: TGTGCCGGGTCGCAGGGCCCCTACGAGCAGTACTTC. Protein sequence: CAGSQGPYEQYF.

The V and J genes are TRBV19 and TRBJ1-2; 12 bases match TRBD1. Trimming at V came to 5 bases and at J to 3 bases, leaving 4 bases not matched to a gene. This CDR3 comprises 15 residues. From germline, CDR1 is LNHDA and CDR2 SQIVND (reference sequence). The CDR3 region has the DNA TGTGCCAGTAGTCCCGGGACAGGGGGCGACTATGGCTACACCTTC. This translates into CASSPGTGGDYGYTF.

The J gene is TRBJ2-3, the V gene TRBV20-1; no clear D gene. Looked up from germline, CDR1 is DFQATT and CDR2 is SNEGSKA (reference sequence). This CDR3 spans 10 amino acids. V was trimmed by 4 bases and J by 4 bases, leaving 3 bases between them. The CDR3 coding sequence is TGCAGTGCTATGGCAGATACGCAGTATTTT. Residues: CSAMADTQYF.

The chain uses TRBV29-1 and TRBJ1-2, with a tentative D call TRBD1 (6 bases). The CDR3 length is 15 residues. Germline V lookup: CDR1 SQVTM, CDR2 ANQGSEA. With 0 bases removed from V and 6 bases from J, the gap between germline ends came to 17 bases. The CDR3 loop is CSVEDRGRGWNGYTF. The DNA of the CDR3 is TGCAGCGTTGAAGATCGCGGCAGGGGATGGAATGGCTACACCTTC.

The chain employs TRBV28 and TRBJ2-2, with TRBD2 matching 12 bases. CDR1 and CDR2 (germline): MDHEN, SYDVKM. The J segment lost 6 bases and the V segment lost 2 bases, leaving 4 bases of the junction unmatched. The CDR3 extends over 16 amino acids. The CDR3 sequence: CASSLGLAGGAGELFF. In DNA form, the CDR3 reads TGTGCCAGCAGTTTAGGGCTAGCGGGAGGGGCCGGGGAGCTGTTTTTT.

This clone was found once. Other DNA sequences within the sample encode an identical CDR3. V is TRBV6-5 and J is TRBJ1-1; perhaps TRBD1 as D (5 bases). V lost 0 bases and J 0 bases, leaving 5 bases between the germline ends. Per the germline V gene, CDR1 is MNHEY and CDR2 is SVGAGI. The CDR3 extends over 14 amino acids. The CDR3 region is CASSYSGVNTEAFF. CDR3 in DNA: TGTGCCAGCAGTTACTCGGGGGTGAACACTGAAGCTTTCTTT.

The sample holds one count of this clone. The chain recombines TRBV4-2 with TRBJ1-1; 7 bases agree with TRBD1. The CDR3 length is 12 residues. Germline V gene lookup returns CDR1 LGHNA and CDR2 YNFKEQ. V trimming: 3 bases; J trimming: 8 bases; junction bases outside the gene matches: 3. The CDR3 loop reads CASSHQTGEAFF. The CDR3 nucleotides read TGTGCCAGCAGCCACCAGACAGGGGAAGCTTTCTTT.

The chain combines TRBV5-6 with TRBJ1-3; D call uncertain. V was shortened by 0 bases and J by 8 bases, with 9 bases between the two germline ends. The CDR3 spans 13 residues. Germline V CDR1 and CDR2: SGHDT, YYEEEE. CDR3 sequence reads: CASSLGPSHTIYF. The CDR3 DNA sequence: TGTGCCAGCAGCTTGGGCCCGAGTCACACCATATATTTT.

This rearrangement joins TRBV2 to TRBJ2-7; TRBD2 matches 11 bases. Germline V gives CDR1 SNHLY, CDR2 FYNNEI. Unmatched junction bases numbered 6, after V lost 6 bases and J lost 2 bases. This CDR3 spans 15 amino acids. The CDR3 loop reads CASRLLAGETYEQYF. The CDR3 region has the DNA TGTGCCAGCAGGTTACTAGCGGGAGAAACCTACGAGCAGTACTTC.

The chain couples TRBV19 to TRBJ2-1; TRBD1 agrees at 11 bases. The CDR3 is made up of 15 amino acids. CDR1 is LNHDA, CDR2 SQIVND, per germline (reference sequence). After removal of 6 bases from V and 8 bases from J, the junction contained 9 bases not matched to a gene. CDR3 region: CASSTRDRGVDEQFF. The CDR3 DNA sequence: TGTGCCAGTAGCACCCGGGACAGGGGGGTCGATGAGCAGTTCTTC. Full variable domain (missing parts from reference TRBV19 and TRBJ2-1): DGGITQSPKYLFRKEGQNVTLSCEQNLNHDAMYWYRQDPGQGLRLIYYSQIVNDFQKGDIAEGYSVSREKKESFPLTVTSAQKNPTAFYLCASSTRDRGVDEQFFGPGTRLTVL.

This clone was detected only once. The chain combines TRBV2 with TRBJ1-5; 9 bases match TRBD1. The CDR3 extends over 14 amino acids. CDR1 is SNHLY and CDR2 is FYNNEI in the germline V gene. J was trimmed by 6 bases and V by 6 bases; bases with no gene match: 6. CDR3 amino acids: CASSSGQGGQPQHF. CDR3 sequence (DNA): TGTGCCAGCAGCTCGGGACAGGGCGGTCAGCCCCAGCATTTT.

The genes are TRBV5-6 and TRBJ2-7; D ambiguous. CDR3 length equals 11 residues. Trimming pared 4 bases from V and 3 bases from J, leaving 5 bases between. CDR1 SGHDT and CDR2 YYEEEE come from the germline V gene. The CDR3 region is CASSDDYEQYF. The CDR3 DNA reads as TGTGCCAGCAGCGATGACTACGAGCAGTACTTC.

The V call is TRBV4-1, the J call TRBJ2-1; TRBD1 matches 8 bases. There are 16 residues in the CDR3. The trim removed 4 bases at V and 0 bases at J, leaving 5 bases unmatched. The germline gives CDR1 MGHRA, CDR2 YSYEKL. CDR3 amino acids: CASSRGDRSSYNEQFF. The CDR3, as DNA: TGCGCCAGCAGCCGAGGGGACAGGAGCTCCTACAATGAGCAGTTCTTC.